The 16 T cell receptor beta chains in this list originate from one sample, sequenced in a study of CD8 T cells in Susac syndrome. An amount of RNA that ranged from roughly 0.5 to 1 ug was reverse transcribed with random hexamers. TCRdb re-called the immunoSEQ multiplex PCR reads through MiXCR, storing one row per CDR3 protein. The sample records 160,000 or so distinct CDR3 sequences, roughly 92% being singletons. The specimen sequenced was CD4+ T cells from PBMCs. The receptors stem from a human donor with Susac syndrome.

The J gene is TRBJ1-2, the V gene TRBV5-6; possibly TRBD1 for D (5 bases). Trimming removed 4 bases from V and 4 bases from J, with 17 bases in between. Looked up from germline, CDR1 is SGHDT and CDR2 is YYEEEE. The CDR3 has 15 residues. CDR3 in DNA: TGTGCCAGCAGCCTCGACAGTACGCAGGGCTATGGCTACACCTTC. Translation: CASSLDSTQGYGYTF.

The chain employs TRBV2 and TRBJ2-7; maybe TRBD1 (5 bases). From germline, CDR1 is SNHLY and CDR2 FYNNEI. The germline V and J ends were trimmed by 4 bases and 7 bases, with 11 bases remaining between them. This CDR3 is 12 amino acids long. The CDR3 bases are TGTGCCAGCAGTGCCCAGGGCCGTGAGCAGTACTTC. This encodes CASSAQGREQYF.

This sequence joins TRBV7-2 and TRBJ2-5, with unresolved D. The V end was cut by 7 bases, the J end by 2 bases, with 8 bases between. Germline assignment: CDR1 SGHTA and CDR2 FQGNSA. The CDR3 sequence is 12 residues long. The CDR3 DNA is TGTGCCAGCAAGTCTGTTCAAGAGACCCAGTACTTC. It codes for CASKSVQETQYF.

The CDR3 DNA reads as TGCAGCGTTGAAGAGGACTATGGCTACACCTTC. Translating it yields CSVEEDYGYTF. The rearrangement uses TRBV29-1 and TRBJ1-2; D is unclear. The CDR3 runs to 11 residues. With 0 bases removed from V and 3 bases from J, the gap between germline ends came to 2 bases. Germline CDR1 and CDR2: SQVTM and ANQGSEA.

V gene TRBV9 combines with J gene TRBJ2-5; 11 bases are shared with TRBD2. V trimming: 0 bases; J trimming: 3 bases; junction bases outside the gene matches: 7. Germline values: CDR1 SGDLS, CDR2 YYNGEE. This CDR3 has 17 amino acids. The CDR3 region is CASSVVGGLAGEETQYF. The CDR3 region has the DNA TGTGCCAGCAGCGTAGTAGGAGGACTAGCGGGTGAAGAGACCCAGTACTTC.

The chain uses TRBV25-1 and TRBJ2-6; TRBD2 matches 13 bases. There are 16 residues in the CDR3. Germline CDR1 MGHDK, CDR2 SYGVNS. V dropped 8 bases and J dropped 2; count of bases not matched to a gene: 3. The CDR3 protein is CASGGLAGTGANVLTF. The CDR3 nucleotides read TGTGCCAGCGGGGGACTAGCGGGGACTGGGGCCAACGTCCTGACTTTC.

This chain joins TRBV7-2 and TRBJ1-2; the D is unclear. The CDR3 contains 14 residues. Germline V gives CDR1 SGHTA, CDR2 FQGNSA. The V end was cut by 5 bases, the J end by 0 bases, with 10 bases between. The CDR3 DNA sequence: TGTGCCAGCAGCCGGACGGTTGCTAACTATGGCTACACCTTC. Its translation: CASSRTVANYGYTF.

The chain employs TRBV23-1 and TRBJ2-3, with D possibly TRBD2 on 5 matching bases. TRBV23-1 is flagged as an ORF with uncertain function. V lost 4 bases and J lost 1, with 9 bases in between. The CDR3 runs 14 residues. For the CDR3, the DNA is TGCGCCAGCAGTCTCCTTAGCGGCACAGATACGCAGTATTTT. Translation: CASSLLSGTDTQYF.

V usage is TRBV9 and J usage is TRBJ1-1; perhaps TRBD1 as D (5 bases). This CDR3 spans 14 amino acids. Germline V gene sequence: CDR1 SGDLS, CDR2 YYNGEE. The germline V and J ends were trimmed by 3 bases and 4 bases, with 13 bases remaining between them. The CDR3 bases are TGTGCCAGCAGCGCGCCCGGCGGGGGCACTGAAGCTTTCTTT. It yields the protein CASSAPGGGTEAFF.

V usage is TRBV20-1 and J usage is TRBJ1-2; D gene ambiguous. CDR1 is DFQATT and CDR2 is SNEGSKA in the germline V gene (reference sequence). Trimming left V 4 bases short and J 5 bases short, with 20 bases between. This CDR3 comprises 15 residues. The CDR3 DNA sequence: TGCAGTGCTATCAACAGCGGGATGGGAGGTTATGGCTACACCTTC. Translation gives CSAINSGMGGYGYTF.

The chain is built from TRBV7-9 and TRBJ2-3; maybe TRBD1 (5 bases). V lost 2 bases and J lost 1, with 13 bases in between. CDR1 is SEHNR and CDR2 is FQNEAQ in the germline V gene (reference sequence). The CDR3 sequence is 16 residues long. As DNA, the CDR3 is TGTGCCAGCAGCTTATCGCGGACACTCGGCACAGATACGCAGTATTTT. It yields the protein CASSLSRTLGTDTQYF.

The chain uses TRBV7-2 and TRBJ1-5; 10 nucleotides line up with TRBD1. There are 15 residues in the CDR3. The ends lost 5 bases at V and 4 bases at J; junction bases unmatched: 5. Germline V gene data show CDR1 as SGHTA and CDR2 as FQGNSA. The CDR3: CASSLWTGGNQPQHF. The CDR3 DNA is TGTGCCAGCAGCCTTTGGACAGGGGGTAATCAGCCCCAGCATTTT.

The chain combines TRBV3-1 with TRBJ2-7; D is undetermined. The CDR3 contains 15 residues. Germline V gives CDR1 LGHDT, CDR2 YNNKEL (reference sequence). V lost 0 bases to trimming and J lost 4 bases, with 13 bases between them. The CDR3 sequence is CASSQDIARMYEQYF. In nucleotides, the CDR3 is TGTGCCAGCAGCCAAGATATAGCCAGGATGTACGAGCAGTACTTC.

This chain connects TRBV6-6 to TRBJ1-3; perhaps TRBD1 as D (5 bases). CDR3 length: 14 residues. Germline-derived CDR1 and CDR2 are MNHNY and SVGAGI (reference sequence). V lost 3 bases and J lost 4, with 10 bases in between. The CDR3 DNA follows: TGTGCCAGCAGTTATAGCAGGGCCGGAAACACCATATATTTT. This sequence encodes CASSYSRAGNTIYF.

The V gene is TRBV25-1, the J gene TRBJ2-1, with 8 bases fitting TRBD2. V shed 5 bases and J 6 bases; nucleotides not matched to a gene: 15. CDR1 and CDR2 (germline): MGHDK, SYGVNS. CDR3 size: 17 residues. The CDR3 sequence: CASSLHEGGGNGNEQFF. CDR3 DNA sequence: TGTGCCAGCAGTCTTCACGAGGGCGGGGGGAACGGCAATGAGCAGTTCTTC.

This clonotype occurred once. The chain employs TRBV6-1 and TRBJ1-5; 8 bases map to TRBD1. Trimming took 5 bases from V and 0 from J; bases not matched to a gene: 6. There are 16 residues in the CDR3. Germline V gene lookup returns CDR1 MNHNS and CDR2 SASEGT. CDR3: CASSPWTGSSNQPQHF. CDR3 DNA: TGTGCCAGCAGTCCCTGGACAGGGAGTAGCAATCAGCCCCAGCATTTT.